The clone carrying this T cell receptor (beta chain) was counted a single time. Antigen: not known. The study gave focal radiation plus ipilimumab CTLA-4 blockade to patients with chemo-refractory metastatic non-small-cell lung cancer. The CDR3 runs to 16 residues. Trimming removed 4 bases from V and 5 bases from J, with 21 bases in between. Looked up from germline, CDR1 is SGHNT and CDR2 is YYREEE (reference sequence). This specimen belongs to a study of radiotherapy plus CTLA-4 blockade in lung cancer. Study in general: Objective responses were recorded in 15% to 20% of patients, with disease control recorded in 25% to 40%. Study-wide results and limits: After treatment with radiotherapy plus ipilimumab, TCR clones that came from the tumor expanded in blood. Early blood T cell clone changes and increased post-radiation serum interferon-beta were reportedly the strongest response predictors.

Sequencing used immunoSEQ multiplex PCR; TCRdb keeps in-frame clones, though not all of them. Of 50,000 to 70,000 clones listed, approximately 82% are singletons. The sequences come from peripheral blood, collected from a patient treated with radiotherapy plus ipilimumab. The source of this sequence is a human donor with non-small cell lung cancer whose response to radiotherapy plus ipilimumab could not be evaluated. This rearrangement joins TRBV5-4 to TRBJ2-5; unclear D gene. As DNA, the CDR3 is TGTGCCAGCAGCGCGGTCACTCGACCGTTGCGGGAGACCCAGTACTTC. Protein: CASSAVTRPLRETQYF.